These 23 T cell receptor beta chains were all obtained from the same sample, sequenced in a study of T-cell reconstitution after alpha-beta-depleted transplantation in children. Unique molecular identifiers featured in how the TCRbeta library was prepared. TCRdb re-derived calls from the PCR reads in MiXCR, one entry per CDR3 protein. The sample carries about 540,000 distinct CDR3 sequences, around 18% recorded once. The material was PBMCs from the stem cell graft donor, obtained from the stem cell graft. These receptors were taken from a human donor who donated a stem cell graft to a child with acute lymphoblastic leukemia.

This clonotype was detected a few times. V gene TRBV24-1 combines with J gene TRBJ2-7, with D uncertain. Germline CDR1 is KGHDR and CDR2 is SFDVKD. This CDR3 comprises 11 residues. V lost 1 base and J lost 10, with 7 bases in between. The CDR3 spells CATSDLSLQYF. For the CDR3, the DNA is TGTGCCACCAGTGATTTATCACTCCAGTACTTC.

V gene TRBV29-1 combines with J gene TRBJ2-5; D call uncertain. V was cut by 5 bases and J by 3 bases, with 7 bases left in between. The CDR3 is 11 residues long. In germline, CDR1 is SQVTM, CDR2 ANQGSEA. In DNA, the CDR3 is TGCAGCGTTCGCATTGAAGAGACCCAGTACTTC. Encoded protein: CSVRIEETQYF.

The chain links TRBV20-1 to TRBJ2-2, with D possibly TRBD2 on 6 matching bases. V lost 3 bases and J 2 bases, leaving 13 bases between the germline ends. From germline, CDR1 is DFQATT and CDR2 SNEGSKA (reference sequence). The CDR3 consists of 15 residues. In nucleotides, the CDR3 is TGCAGTGCTAGTCCGCGGGGCGCCAACACCGGGGAGCTGTTTTTT. Translation: CSASPRGANTGELFF.

Only a few counts were recorded for this clonotype. The rearrangement uses TRBV29-1 and TRBJ2-3, with 9 bases that match TRBD1. Germline V gene data show CDR1 as SQVTM and CDR2 as ANQGSEA. This CDR3 comprises 13 residues. V lost 8 bases and J lost 2; bases outside the gene matches: 5. The CDR3 sequence: CSFWTGDTDTQYF. DNA for the CDR3: TGCAGCTTTTGGACAGGGGACACAGATACGCAGTATTTT.

This sequence joins TRBV24-1 and TRBJ2-7; either TRBD1 or TRBD2 may fit D (5 bases each). Germline lookup yields CDR1 KGHDR and CDR2 SFDVKD. The V gene lost 6 bases and the J gene lost 3 bases, with 11 bases spanning the gap. The CDR3 length is 13 residues. The CDR3 loop is CATSRAGSYEQYF. The CDR3 bases are TGTGCCACCAGTCGGGCAGGGAGCTACGAGCAGTACTTC.

A few counts support this clonotype. The chain carries TRBV14 and TRBJ2-7; 9 bases are shared with TRBD2. The trim removed 7 bases at V and 5 bases at J, leaving 9 bases unmatched. This CDR3 comprises 14 residues. In germline, CDR1 is SGHDN, CDR2 FVKESK. Written as DNA, the CDR3 is TGTGCCAGCACCTGGAGCGGGAGGCCCCACGAGCAGTACTTC. The encoded protein is CASTWSGRPHEQYF.

This clonotype was counted only a few times. The chain is built from TRBV5-5 and TRBJ2-3; no reliable D call. There are 12 residues in the CDR3. Looked up from germline, CDR1 is SGHKS and CDR2 is YYEKEE (reference sequence). V lost 7 bases to trimming and J lost 6 bases, with 12 bases between them. CDR3 in DNA: TGTGCCAGCCGCCTCCGGGCGGATACGCAGTATTTT. Its protein product is CASRLRADTQYF.

This rearrangement joins TRBV6-2 or TRBV6-3 to TRBJ1-5; D call uncertain. The germline gives CDR1 MNHEY, CDR2 SVGEGT. V was pared by 1 base and J by 3 bases, with 7 bases between. CDR3 length: 14 residues. This CDR3 reads CASSYWQDNQPQHF. CDR3 sequence (DNA): TGTGCCAGCAGTTACTGGCAGGACAATCAGCCCCAGCATTTT.

The chain has TRBV30 and TRBJ2-1; the match to TRBD1 covers 11 bases. J lost 8 bases, V lost 5 bases, and 2 bases had no gene match. CDR1 and CDR2 (germline): GTSNPN, SVGIG (reference sequence). The CDR3 runs to 12 residues. CDR3 region: CAWGTGGYEQFF. In DNA, the CDR3 is TGTGCCTGGGGGACAGGGGGATATGAGCAGTTCTTC. Full variable domain (missing parts from reference TRBV30 and TRBJ2-1): SQTIHQWPATLVQPVGSPLSLECTVEGTSNPNLYWYRQAAGRGLQLLFYSVGIGQISSEVPQNLSASRPQDRQFILSSKKLLLSDSGFYLCAWGTGGYEQFFGPGTRLTVL.

The chain carries TRBV5-4 and TRBJ2-7, with 12 bases fitting TRBD2. V lost 1 base to trimming and J lost 3 bases; unmatched junction nucleotides: 5. The CDR3 contains 16 residues. CDR1 SGHNT and CDR2 YYREEE come from the germline V gene (reference sequence). The CDR3 DNA reads TGTGCCAGCAGCTTGCTACTAGCGGGAGGCAGCTACGAGCAGTACTTC. Encoded protein: CASSLLLAGGSYEQYF. Drawing the rest from reference TRBV5-4 and TRBJ2-7, the complete variable domain is ETGVTQSPTHLIKTRGQQVTLRCSSQSGHNTVSWYQQALGQGPQFIFQYYREEENGRGNFPPRFSGLQFPNYSSELNVNALELDDSALYLCASSLLLAGGSYEQYFGPGTRLTVT.

This rearrangement joins TRBV29-1 to TRBJ2-7; D possibly corresponds to TRBD2 (5 bases). This CDR3 spans 13 amino acids. The germline V gene encodes CDR1 SQVTM and CDR2 ANQGSEA. V lost 1 base to trimming and J lost 5 bases, with 12 bases between them. The CDR3 sequence is CSVEGGLGHEQYF. CDR3 DNA: TGCAGCGTTGAAGGCGGGCTTGGGCACGAGCAGTACTTC.

The V gene is TRBV14, the J gene TRBJ1-1; no clear D gene. Trimming left V 4 bases short and J 0 bases short, with 15 bases between. CDR3 size: 16 residues. Per germline, CDR1 SGHDN and CDR2 FVKESK. This chain's CDR3 is CASSRWPKSMNTEAFF. CDR3 DNA sequence: TGTGCCAGCAGCCGGTGGCCTAAAAGCATGAACACTGAAGCTTTCTTT.

The chain uses TRBV7-9 and TRBJ2-1, with D perhaps TRBD2 (5 bases). Deletions cut 6 bases from V and 0 bases from J, with 12 bases between. Germline assignment: CDR1 SEHNR and CDR2 FQNEAQ (reference sequence). The CDR3 extends over 15 amino acids. The CDR3, as DNA: TGTGCCAGCAGGCCTCTAGCCCCCTCCTACAATGAGCAGTTCTTC. Its protein product is CASRPLAPSYNEQFF.

This clonotype was detected only a few times. J is TRBJ2-1 and V is TRBV5-1; D is uncertain. The germline CDR1 and CDR2 sequences are SGHRS and YFSETQ. The CDR3 spans 13 residues. V shed 5 bases and J shed 6 bases, with 12 bases lying between them. CDR3 sequence reads: CASSSDLTNEQFF. CDR3 in DNA: TGCGCCAGCAGTTCAGACTTAACCAATGAGCAGTTCTTC. The full variable domain, rest sourced from reference TRBV5-1 and TRBJ2-1, is KAGVTQTPRYLIKTRGQQVTLSCSPISGHRSVSWYQQTPGQGLQFLFEYFSETQRNKGNFPGRFSGRQFSNSRSEMNVSTLELGDSALYLCASSSDLTNEQFFGPGTRLTVL.

This chain uses TRBV5-6 with TRBJ2-1; D may correspond to TRBD1 or TRBD2 (5 bases each). CDR1 SGHDT and CDR2 YYEEEE come from the germline V gene. This CDR3 has 14 amino acids. The germline V and J ends were trimmed by 3 bases and 9 bases, with 16 bases remaining between them. The CDR3 protein is CASSSPGSRGEQFF. In DNA, the CDR3 is TGTGCCAGCAGCTCGCCAGGGAGTCGTGGTGAGCAGTTCTTC.

The CDR3 loop is CASSLVVASGMLRNEQFF. CDR3 DNA: TGTGCCAGCAGCTTGGTGGTGGCTAGCGGGATGCTGAGGAATGAGCAGTTCTTC. The rearrangement uses TRBV7-8 and TRBJ2-1; 9 bases match TRBD2. V shed 3 bases and J 7 bases; nucleotides not matched to a gene: 16. Germline V lookup: CDR1 SGHVS, CDR2 FQNEAQ. CDR3 length equals 18 residues.

The genes are TRBV7-9 and TRBJ2-7; TRBD2 agrees at 11 bases. Germline V gives CDR1 SEHNR, CDR2 FQNEAQ (reference sequence). The trim removed 5 bases at V and 4 bases at J, leaving 10 bases unmatched. The CDR3 spans 16 residues. The CDR3 spells CASSQTLAGGPYEQYF. The DNA for the CDR3 is TGTGCCAGCAGCCAGACCCTAGCGGGAGGCCCTTACGAGCAGTACTTC.

The chain is built from TRBV29-1 and TRBJ2-5, with 10 nucleotides matching TRBD2. This CDR3 has 16 amino acids. The V gene's germline CDR1 is SQVTM and CDR2 ANQGSEA. The J segment lost 4 bases and the V segment lost 4 bases, leaving 12 bases of the junction unmatched. The CDR3 here is CSVVEWDVAGGETQYF. The CDR3 DNA follows: TGCAGCGTTGTCGAATGGGACGTAGCGGGAGGAGAGACCCAGTACTTC. Full variable domain (rest looked up from reference TRBV29-1 and TRBJ2-5): SAVISQKPSRDICQRGTSLTIQCQVDSQVTMMFWYRQQPGQSLTLIATANQGSEATYESGFVIDKFPISRPNLTFSTLTVSNMSPEDSSIYLCSVVEWDVAGGETQYFGPGTRLLVL.

This chain joins TRBV7-9 and TRBJ2-6, with TRBD1 matching 9 bases. V trimming: 4 bases; J trimming: 3 bases; junction bases outside the gene matches: 1. CDR3 length: 15 residues. Germline V gene data show CDR1 as SEHNR and CDR2 as FQNEAQ (reference sequence). CDR3 region: CASSWTGVGANVLTF. DNA for the CDR3: TGTGCCAGCAGCTGGACAGGGGTTGGGGCCAACGTCCTGACTTTC.

This clonotype was observed a handful of times. The genes are TRBV27 and TRBJ1-5; D is uncertain. V dropped 10 bases and J dropped 3 bases, with 13 bases sitting between them. Germline V lookup: CDR1 MNHEY, CDR2 SMNVEV (reference sequence). CDR3 length: 13 amino acids. The CDR3 nucleotides are TGTGCCACCGAGGAACACTTCAATCAGCCCCAGCATTTT. It yields the protein CATEEHFNQPQHF.

V usage is TRBV20-1 and J usage is TRBJ2-1; 14 bases match TRBD2. CDR1 and CDR2 (germline): DFQATT, SNEGSKA (reference sequence). The V gene end was trimmed by 6 bases and the J gene end by 6 bases; junction bases not matched to a gene: 7. The CDR3 has 15 residues. The CDR3 region is CSAPTGLAGVNEQFF. DNA of the CDR3: TGCAGTGCCCCGACGGGACTAGCGGGGGTCAATGAGCAGTTCTTC.

The rearrangement uses TRBV15 and TRBJ2-3; 9 bases are a match to TRBD1. J lost 3 bases, V lost 0 bases, and 4 bases had no gene match. Germline CDR1 is LNHNV and CDR2 is YYDKDF (reference sequence). CDR3 length: 16 amino acids. This CDR3 is CATSRDRDRVTDTQYF. CDR3 nucleotides: TGTGCCACCAGCAGAGATCGGGACAGGGTAACAGATACGCAGTATTTT. Together with reference TRBV15 and TRBJ2-3, the CDR3 gives the full variable domain: DAMVIQNPRYQVTQFGKPVTLSCSQTLNHNVMYWYQQKSSQAPKLLFHYYDKDFNNEADTPDNFQSRRPNTSFCFLDIRSPGLGDTAMYLCATSRDRDRVTDTQYFGPGTRLTVL.

This clonotype was counted between two and nine times. V gene TRBV5-1 combines with J gene TRBJ2-4; unclear D gene. Germline CDR1 is SGHRS and CDR2 is YFSETQ. V was pared by 1 base and J by 2 bases, with 4 bases between. The CDR3 has 13 residues. This chain's CDR3 is CASSLTTKNIQYF. CDR3 DNA sequence: TGCGCCAGCAGCTTGACAACCAAAAACATTCAGTACTTC.